The 27 T cell receptor beta chains reported below all come from one sample, sequenced in a study of T cell changes during pregnancy in multiple sclerosis. Repertoires were generated with immunoSEQ multiplex PCR, while TCRdb's copy carries only in-frame clones and drops some. The repertoire holds some 58,000 clones, with around 96% as singletons. The source material was CD8+ T cells from peripheral blood mononuclear cells, sampled after pregnancy. These receptors were collected from a female donor with multiple sclerosis, enrolled in a pregnancy study.

The CDR3 here is CASTPGFGNQPQHF. The CDR3 DNA sequence: TGTGCCAGCACACCAGGGTTTGGCAATCAGCCCCAGCATTTT. The chain uses TRBV6-6 and TRBJ1-5; maybe TRBD1 (5 bases). V lost 7 bases to trimming and J lost 2 bases, with 12 bases between them. Germline V gene sequence: CDR1 MNHNY, CDR2 SVGAGI (reference sequence). CDR3 length equals 14 residues.

This chain joins TRBV1 and TRBJ2-2; TRBD2 was called by the table and not checked on the DNA. TRBV1 is listed as a pseudogene. There are 20 residues in the CDR3. CDR3 bases: TGCACCAGCAGCCAAGGAGCACGGACTAGCGGGAGTGGGAACACCGGGGAGCTGTTTTTT. Translation: CTSSQGARTSGSGNTGELFF.

V usage is TRBV2 and J usage is TRBJ1-1; no firm D call. CDR1 is SNHLY and CDR2 is FYNNEI in the germline V gene. This CDR3 contains 14 residues. The V end lost 6 bases, the J end lost 3 bases, and 14 bases lay between the germline ends. The CDR3 DNA follows: TGTGCCAGCAGCCGCGGAAGCGGGGACACTGAAGCTTTCTTT. This translates into CASSRGSGDTEAFF.

This chain links TRBV2 with TRBJ2-1, with 8 bases identical to TRBD2. CDR1 SNHLY and CDR2 FYNNEI come from the germline V gene. This CDR3 is 13 amino acids long. Trimming at V came to 6 bases and at J to 5 bases, leaving 3 bases not matched to a gene. The CDR3 loop is CASRSGLDNEQFF. CDR3 DNA: TGTGCCAGCAGATCGGGACTAGACAATGAGCAGTTCTTC.

The chain employs TRBV6-1 and TRBJ2-7, with 9 bases lining up with TRBD2. The germline V gene encodes CDR1 MNHNS and CDR2 SASEGT. Germline trimming cut 2 bases from V and 3 bases from J; bases unmatched to any gene: 8. The length of the CDR3 is 16 residues. The CDR3 is CASSEFVLAGIYEQYF. The CDR3 region has the DNA TGTGCCAGCAGTGAATTTGTCCTAGCGGGGATCTACGAGCAGTACTTC.

The rearrangement joins TRBV19 to TRBJ2-7; a weak D match, TRBD1 (5 bases). This CDR3 has 13 residues. Germline V CDR1 and CDR2: LNHDA, SQIVND (reference sequence). V lost 3 bases to trimming and J lost 4 bases, with 10 bases between them. CDR3 sequence reads: CASSISQGYEQYF. CDR3 DNA sequence: TGTGCCAGTAGTATCTCCCAGGGATACGAGCAGTACTTC.

This chain joins TRBV7-9 and TRBJ2-7; tentative D call: TRBD2 (6 bases). The CDR3 has 11 amino acids. Germline-derived CDR1 and CDR2 are SEHNR and FQNEAQ (reference sequence). Between the trimmed V and J ends, which lost 9 bases and 7 bases, there was a span of 13 bases. The CDR3 DNA reads as TGTGCCAGTTCGGGAGTCGGAGAGCAGTACTTC. The encoded protein is CASSGVGEQYF. The entire variable domain, with the rest obtained from reference TRBV7-9 and TRBJ2-7, is as follows: DTGVSQNPRHKITKRGQNVTFRCDPISEHNRLYWYRQTLGQGPEFLTYFQNEAQLEKSRLLSDRFSAERPKGSFSTLEIQRTEQGDSAMYLCASSGVGEQYFGPGTRLTVT.

This chain connects TRBV29-1 to TRBJ2-7; the D gene is possibly TRBD2 (5 bases). V shed 4 bases and J shed 4 bases, with 20 bases lying between them. Germline CDR1 is SQVTM and CDR2 is ANQGSEA. The CDR3 totals 15 residues. Here the CDR3 reads CSVGKGASGTYEQYF. The CDR3 nucleotides read TGCAGCGTTGGAAAAGGAGCGAGCGGAACATACGAGCAGTACTTC.

The chain combines TRBV14 with TRBJ2-3; the D is unclear. In germline, CDR1 is SGHDN, CDR2 FVKESK. CDR3 length: 11 amino acids. Between the trimmed V and J ends, which lost 3 bases and 6 bases, there was a span of 4 bases. The CDR3 protein is CASSQEDTQYF. In DNA form, the CDR3 reads TGTGCCAGCAGCCAGGAGGATACGCAGTATTTT.

V is TRBV19 and J is TRBJ2-7; 8 nucleotides align to TRBD1. V was pared by 3 bases and J by 7 bases, with 2 bases of the junction left unmatched. CDR1 and CDR2 (germline): LNHDA, SQIVND (reference sequence). This CDR3 has 12 residues. CDR3 nucleotides: TGTGCCAGTAGTATTGGACAGGGAGAGCAGTACTTC. Translated: CASSIGQGEQYF.

The chain joins TRBV21-1 to TRBJ2-1; the table's D gene call, TRBD2, was not cross checked with the DNA. TRBV21-1 corresponds to a pseudogene. There are 16 residues in the CDR3. CDR3 coding DNA: TGTGCCAGCAGCAGCGAACTAGCGGGAAAATACAATGAGCAGTTCTTC. This translates into CASSSELAGKYNEQFF.

The V and J genes are TRBV7-9 and TRBJ1-2; 7 bases map to TRBD1. Germline loops: CDR1 SEHNR, CDR2 FQNEAQ (reference sequence). Trimming cost V 5 bases and J 2 bases; bases outside gene matches: 5. The CDR3 contains 14 residues. The CDR3 region is CASSQDRRNYGYTF. The CDR3 DNA reads as TGTGCCAGCAGCCAGGACAGGCGGAACTATGGCTACACCTTC. Looking up the rest from reference TRBV7-9 and TRBJ1-2 gives the full variable domain: DTGVSQNPRHKITKRGQNVTFRCDPISEHNRLYWYRQTLGQGPEFLTYFQNEAQLEKSRLLSDRFSAERPKGSFSTLEIQRTEQGDSAMYLCASSQDRRNYGYTFGSGTRLTVV.

V usage is TRBV7-9 and J usage is TRBJ2-1; 14 bases map to TRBD2. The V segment lost 6 bases and the J segment 4 bases; nucleotides outside the gene matches: 2. The germline V gene encodes CDR1 SEHNR and CDR2 FQNEAQ (reference sequence). The CDR3 runs 15 residues. This CDR3 reads CASRRLAGGYNEQFF. The CDR3 nucleotides read TGTGCCAGCAGGCGACTAGCGGGAGGGTACAATGAGCAGTTCTTC.

This clone has just a few counts. This sequence joins TRBV7-9 and TRBJ2-5, with TRBD1 as a possible D gene (6 bases). Germline CDR1 reads SEHNR; CDR2 reads FQNEAQ (reference sequence). The CDR3 contains 16 residues. V lost 2 bases and J 1 base, leaving 14 bases between the germline ends. The CDR3 nucleotides read TGTGCCAGCAGCTTACTACACCGGGACACCCAAGAGACCCAGTACTTC. Translating gives CASSLLHRDTQETQYF.

This rearrangement joins TRBV18 to TRBJ2-2, with 7 nucleotides matching TRBD1. J gave up 1 base and V 6 bases, and 2 bases lay outside the gene matches. In germline, CDR1 is KGHSH, CDR2 LQKENI. The CDR3 consists of 14 residues. The CDR3 region is CASSDRENTGELFF. As DNA, the CDR3 is TGTGCCAGCTCCGACAGGGAGAACACCGGGGAGCTGTTTTTT.

V usage is TRBV19 and J usage is TRBJ2-5; 11 positions agree with TRBD2. The CDR3 consists of 17 residues. Trimming took 0 bases from V and 4 from J; bases not matched to a gene: 7. In germline, CDR1 is LNHDA, CDR2 SQIVND (reference sequence). CDR3 sequence reads: CASSIDALAGGTETQYF. The CDR3 nucleotides read TGTGCCAGTAGTATAGATGCCCTAGCGGGAGGTACAGAGACCCAGTACTTC.

The chain links TRBV6-5 to TRBJ2-5, with D possibly matching TRBD1 (5 bases). This CDR3 region has 13 residues. The germline V gene has CDR1 MNHEY and CDR2 SVGAGI. Trimming took off 6 bases at V and 3 bases at J, with 11 bases between the two ends. CDR3: CASSTLGEETQYF. CDR3 DNA sequence: TGTGCCAGCAGCACCCTAGGGGAAGAGACCCAGTACTTC.

This sequence joins TRBV4-3 and TRBJ1-1; D remains ambiguous. Per the germline V gene, CDR1 is LGHNA and CDR2 is YSLEER. V lost 0 bases, J lost 1 base, and 9 bases lay in between. The CDR3 loop spans 15 amino acids. CDR3 protein: CASSQDLGGNTEAFF. Written as DNA, the CDR3 is TGCGCCAGCAGCCAAGATCTCGGAGGGAACACTGAAGCTTTCTTT.

This sequence joins TRBV30 and TRBJ2-2, with 9 bases aligning to TRBD1. Looked up from germline, CDR1 is GTSNPN and CDR2 is SVGIG (reference sequence). CDR3 length: 14 residues. Trimming at V came to 6 bases and at J to 7 bases, leaving 9 bases not matched to a gene. CDR3 coding DNA: TGTGCCTGTCCGGGACAGGGAGTTTTCGGGGAGCTGTTTTTT. As protein: CACPGQGVFGELFF.

This clone was seen once. The J gene is TRBJ2-1, the V gene TRBV13; 10 bases agree with TRBD2. The CDR3 contains 17 residues. Trimming cost V 4 bases and J 7 bases; bases outside gene matches: 13. Germline loops: CDR1 PRHDT, CDR2 FYEKMQ (reference sequence). CDR3: CASSSLAGLAGVNEQFF. The CDR3 DNA is TGTGCCAGCAGCTCCCTAGCGGGGCTAGCGGGAGTTAATGAGCAGTTCTTC. The full variable domain, rest sourced from reference TRBV13 and TRBJ2-1, is AAGVIQSPRHLIKEKRETATLKCYPIPRHDTVYWYQQGPGQDPQFLISFYEKMQSDKGSIPDRFSAQQFSDYHSELNMSSLELGDSALYFCASSSLAGLAGVNEQFFGPGTRLTVL.

The V and J genes are TRBV27 and TRBJ2-7, with D possibly TRBD2 on 5 matching bases. Trimming shortened V by 4 bases and J by 0 bases, and 10 bases separated the two germline ends. The CDR3 is made up of 14 amino acids. The germline CDR1 and CDR2 sequences are MNHEY and SMNVEV (reference sequence). The DNA for the CDR3 is TGTGCCAGCAGTTACGGACTGCGCTCCTACGAGCAGTACTTC. It encodes CASSYGLRSYEQYF.

The chain employs TRBV4-3 and TRBJ1-5, with unresolved D. The CDR3 covers 15 residues. CDR1 and CDR2 (germline): LGHNA, YSLEER. V lost 2 bases to trimming and J lost 0 bases, with 8 bases between them. The CDR3 region has the DNA TGCGCCAGCAGCCAACGGGGAGGTAGCAATCAGCCCCAGCATTTT. Residues: CASSQRGGSNQPQHF.

The rearrangement uses TRBV27 and TRBJ2-7; TRBD1 might be the D (7 bases). Trimming left V 4 bases short and J 5 bases short, with 15 bases between. Germline values: CDR1 MNHEY, CDR2 SMNVEV (reference sequence). CDR3 length: 14 residues. The CDR3 loop reads CASSSNLRGDEQYF. In DNA form, the CDR3 reads TGTGCCAGCAGTTCCAACCTCAGGGGGGACGAGCAGTACTTC.

The CDR3 DNA sequence: TGCGCCAGCAGCTTGGCCTATCAAGGGAGGCGGCGGAACACTGAAGCTTTCTTT. This encodes CASSLAYQGRRRNTEAFF. V and J are TRBV5-1 and TRBJ1-1; no firm D call. This CDR3 has 18 residues. Trimming stripped 0 bases from V and 1 base from J, with 19 bases between. Germline loops: CDR1 SGHRS, CDR2 YFSETQ.

The V call is TRBV10-3, the J call TRBJ2-2; D remains unclear. With 0 bases removed from V and 0 bases from J, the gap between germline ends came to 8 bases. The CDR3 sequence is 16 residues long. Germline loops: CDR1 ENHRY, CDR2 SYGVKD. The chain's CDR3 is CAISESDRANTGELFF. DNA of the CDR3: TGTGCCATCAGTGAGTCGGATCGGGCGAACACCGGGGAGCTGTTTTTT.

This clone appeared a few times. The chain employs TRBV27 and TRBJ1-4; 8 bases agree with TRBD1. The CDR3 sequence is 16 residues long. Germline V gene lookup returns CDR1 MNHEY and CDR2 SMNVEV (reference sequence). The V gene end was trimmed by 5 bases and the J gene end by 5 bases; junction bases not matched to a gene: 10. The CDR3 spells CASSTTFDRGNEKLFF. CDR3 sequence (DNA): TGTGCCAGCAGTACAACCTTCGACAGGGGAAATGAAAAACTGTTTTTT. Variable domain in full (rest from reference TRBV27 and TRBJ1-4): EAQVTQNPRYLITVTGKKLTVTCSQNMNHEYMSWYRQDPGLGLRQIYYSMNVEVTDKGDVPEGYKVSRKEKRNFPLILESPSPNQTSLYFCASSTTFDRGNEKLFFGSGTQLSVL.

The rearrangement joins TRBV27 to TRBJ1-5; perhaps TRBD1 as D (5 bases). Per the germline V gene, CDR1 is MNHEY and CDR2 is SMNVEV (reference sequence). Trimming left V 0 bases short and J 5 bases short, with 11 bases between. The CDR3 consists of 15 residues. The CDR3 nucleotides are TGTGCCAGCAGTTTATCGGGGAGGGGCTATCAGCCCCAGCATTTT. Amino acids: CASSLSGRGYQPQHF.